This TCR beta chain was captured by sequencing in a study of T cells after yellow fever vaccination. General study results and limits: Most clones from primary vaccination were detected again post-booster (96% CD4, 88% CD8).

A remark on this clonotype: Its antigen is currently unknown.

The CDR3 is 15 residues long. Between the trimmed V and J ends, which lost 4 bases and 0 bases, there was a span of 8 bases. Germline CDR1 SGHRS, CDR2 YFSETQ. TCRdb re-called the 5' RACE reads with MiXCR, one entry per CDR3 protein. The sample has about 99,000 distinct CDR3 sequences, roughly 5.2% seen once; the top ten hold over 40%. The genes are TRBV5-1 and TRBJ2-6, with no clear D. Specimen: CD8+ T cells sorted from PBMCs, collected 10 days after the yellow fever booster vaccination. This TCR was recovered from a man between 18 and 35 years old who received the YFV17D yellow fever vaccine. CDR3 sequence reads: CASSKTPSGANVLTF. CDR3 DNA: TGCGCCAGCAGCAAGACCCCCTCTGGGGCCAACGTCCTGACTTTC.